This T cell receptor (beta chain) was recovered during a study of T cell changes during pregnancy in multiple sclerosis. CDR3 length: 14 amino acids. With 4 bases removed from V and 7 bases from J, the gap between germline ends came to 16 bases. Germline lookup yields CDR1 KGHSH and CDR2 LQKENI. The repertoire was sequenced with immunoSEQ multiplex PCR; TCRdb's copy has only in-frame clones and lacks some. The data contain about 55,000 clones, over 80% of them singletons. J is TRBJ1-2 and V is TRBV18; perhaps TRBD1 as D (5 bases). The receptor comes from a female donor with multiple sclerosis, enrolled in a pregnancy study. The specimen was CD4+ T cells from peripheral blood mononuclear cells, collected in the first trimester of pregnancy. The CDR3 loop is CASSHAGLGPGYTF. The CDR3 DNA reads TGTGCCAGCTCACACGCCGGGTTGGGGCCTGGCTACACCTTC.